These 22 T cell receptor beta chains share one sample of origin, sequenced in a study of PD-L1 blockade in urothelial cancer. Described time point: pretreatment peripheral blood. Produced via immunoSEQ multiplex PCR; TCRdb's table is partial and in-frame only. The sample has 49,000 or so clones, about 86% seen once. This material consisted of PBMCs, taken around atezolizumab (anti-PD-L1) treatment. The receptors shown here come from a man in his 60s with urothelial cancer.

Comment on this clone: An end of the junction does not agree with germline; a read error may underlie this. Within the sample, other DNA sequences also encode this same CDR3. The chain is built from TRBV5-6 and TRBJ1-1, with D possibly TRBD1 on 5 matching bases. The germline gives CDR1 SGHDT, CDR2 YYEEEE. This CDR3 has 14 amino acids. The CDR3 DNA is TGTGCCAGCAGTTTGGTTCAGGGTACCCCTGAAGCTTTCTTT. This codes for CASSLVQGTPEAFF. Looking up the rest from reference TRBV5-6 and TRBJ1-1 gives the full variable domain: DAGVTQSPTHLIKTRGQQVTLRCSPKSGHDTVSWYQQALGQGPQFIFQYYEEEERQRGNFPDRFSGHQFPNYSSELNVNALLLGDSALYLCASSLVQGTPEAFFGQGTRLTVV.

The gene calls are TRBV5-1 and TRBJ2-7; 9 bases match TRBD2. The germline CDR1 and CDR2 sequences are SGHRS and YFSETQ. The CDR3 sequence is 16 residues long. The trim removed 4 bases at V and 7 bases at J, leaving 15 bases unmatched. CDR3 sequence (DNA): TGCGCCAGCAGCATACTAGCGGGTCTTACGAGCGAAGAGCAGTACTTC. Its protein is CASSILAGLTSEEQYF.

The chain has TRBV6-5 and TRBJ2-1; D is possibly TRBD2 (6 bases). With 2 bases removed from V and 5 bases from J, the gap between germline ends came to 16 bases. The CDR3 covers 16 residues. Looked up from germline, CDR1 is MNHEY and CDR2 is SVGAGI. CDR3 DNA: TGTGCCAGCAGTTACACCGGGACTCAGATAAACAATGAGCAGTTCTTC. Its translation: CASSYTGTQINNEQFF.

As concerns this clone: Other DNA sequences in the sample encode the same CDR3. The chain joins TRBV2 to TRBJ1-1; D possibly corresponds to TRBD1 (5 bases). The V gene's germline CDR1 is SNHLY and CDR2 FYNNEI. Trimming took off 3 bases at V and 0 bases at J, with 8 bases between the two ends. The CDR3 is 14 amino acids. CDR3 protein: CASSEGGLNTEAFF. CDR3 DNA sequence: TGTGCCAGCAGTGAGGGGGGTCTGAACACTGAAGCTTTCTTT. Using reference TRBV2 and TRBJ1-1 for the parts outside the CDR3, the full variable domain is EPEVTQTPSHQVTQMGQEVILRCVPISNHLYFYWYRQILGQKVEFLVSFYNNEISEKSEIFDDQFSVERPDGSNFTLKIRSTKLEDSAMYFCASSEGGLNTEAFFGQGTRLTVV.

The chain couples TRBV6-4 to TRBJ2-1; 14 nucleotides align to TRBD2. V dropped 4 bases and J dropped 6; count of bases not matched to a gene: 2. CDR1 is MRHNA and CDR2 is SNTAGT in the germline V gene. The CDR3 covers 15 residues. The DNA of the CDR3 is TGTGCCAGCAGTGGAGGGACTAGCGGGAGCAATGAGCAGTTCTTC. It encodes CASSGGTSGSNEQFF.

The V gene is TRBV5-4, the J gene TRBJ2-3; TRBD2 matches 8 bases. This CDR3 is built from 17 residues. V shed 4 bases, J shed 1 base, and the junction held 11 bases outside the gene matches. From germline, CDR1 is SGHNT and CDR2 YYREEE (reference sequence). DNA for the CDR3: TGTGCCAGCAGCCCCGGGGGGGGGCTCCTGGGCACAGATACGCAGTATTTT. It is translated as CASSPGGGLLGTDTQYF.

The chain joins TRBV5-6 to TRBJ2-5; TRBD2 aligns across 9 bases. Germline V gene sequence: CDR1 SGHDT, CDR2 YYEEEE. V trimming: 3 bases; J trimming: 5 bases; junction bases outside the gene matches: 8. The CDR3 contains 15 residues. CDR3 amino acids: CASSSIAGVVETQYF. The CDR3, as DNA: TGTGCCAGCAGCTCGATAGCGGGAGTGGTGGAGACCCAGTACTTC.

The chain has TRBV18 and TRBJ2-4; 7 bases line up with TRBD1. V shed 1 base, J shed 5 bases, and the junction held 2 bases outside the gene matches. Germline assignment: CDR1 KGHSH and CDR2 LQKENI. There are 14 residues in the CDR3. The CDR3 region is CASSPQGAQNIQYF. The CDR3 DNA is TGTGCCAGCTCACCACAGGGGGCCCAAAACATTCAGTACTTC.

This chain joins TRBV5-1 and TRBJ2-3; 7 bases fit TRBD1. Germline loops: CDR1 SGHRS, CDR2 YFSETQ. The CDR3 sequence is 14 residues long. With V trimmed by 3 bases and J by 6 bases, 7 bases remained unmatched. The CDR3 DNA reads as TGCGCCAGCAGCTCAGAAGGACAGGCCGATACGCAGTATTTT. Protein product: CASSSEGQADTQYF. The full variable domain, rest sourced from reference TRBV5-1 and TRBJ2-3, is KAGVTQTPRYLIKTRGQQVTLSCSPISGHRSVSWYQQTPGQGLQFLFEYFSETQRNKGNFPGRFSGRQFSNSRSEMNVSTLELGDSALYLCASSSEGQADTQYFGPGTRLTVL.

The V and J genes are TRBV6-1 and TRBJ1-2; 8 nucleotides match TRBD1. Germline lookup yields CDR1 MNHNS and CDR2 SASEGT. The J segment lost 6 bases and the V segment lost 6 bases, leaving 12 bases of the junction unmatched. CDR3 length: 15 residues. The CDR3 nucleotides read TGTGCCAGCAGACTTATCCCAGGGGGCCGGGATGGCTACACCTTC. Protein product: CASRLIPGGRDGYTF.

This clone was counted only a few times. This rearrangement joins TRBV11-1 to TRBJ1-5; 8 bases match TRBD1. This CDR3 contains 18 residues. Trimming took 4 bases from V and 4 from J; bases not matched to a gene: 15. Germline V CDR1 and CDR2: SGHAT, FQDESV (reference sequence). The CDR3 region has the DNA TGTGCCAGCAGCTCGGTCCAGGGGGCTCGTCCTTGGAATCAGCCCCAGCATTTT. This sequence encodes CASSSVQGARPWNQPQHF.

In nucleotides, the CDR3 is TGTGCCATCTCGGCGACAGACTACACCGGGGAGCTGTTTTTT. It encodes CAISATDYTGELFF. The rearrangement joins TRBV10-3 to TRBJ2-2, with TRBD1 as a possible D gene (5 bases). The germline gives CDR1 ENHRY, CDR2 SYGVKD. The CDR3 covers 14 residues. Trimming cost V 8 bases and J 3 bases, with 13 bases left between them.

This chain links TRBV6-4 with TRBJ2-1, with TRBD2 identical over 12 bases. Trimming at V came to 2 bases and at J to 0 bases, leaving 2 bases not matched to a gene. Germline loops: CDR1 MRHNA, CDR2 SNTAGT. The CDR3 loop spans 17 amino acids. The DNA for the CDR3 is TGTGCCAGCAGTGACGGACTAGCGGGGAGCTCCTACAATGAGCAGTTCTTC. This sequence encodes CASSDGLAGSSYNEQFF.

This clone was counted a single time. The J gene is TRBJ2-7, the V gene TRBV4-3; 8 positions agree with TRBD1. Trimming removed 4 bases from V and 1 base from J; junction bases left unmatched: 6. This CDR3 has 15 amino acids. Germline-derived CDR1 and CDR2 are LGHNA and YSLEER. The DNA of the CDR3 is TGCGCCAGCAGCCCGACAGGGGACAGGTCCTACGAGCAGTACTTC. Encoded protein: CASSPTGDRSYEQYF.

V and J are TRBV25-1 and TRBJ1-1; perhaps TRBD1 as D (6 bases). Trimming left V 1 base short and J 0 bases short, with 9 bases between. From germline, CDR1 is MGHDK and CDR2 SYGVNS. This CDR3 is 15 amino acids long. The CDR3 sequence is CASSEFGGLNTEAFF. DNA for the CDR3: TGTGCCAGCAGTGAATTTGGGGGCTTGAACACTGAAGCTTTCTTT.

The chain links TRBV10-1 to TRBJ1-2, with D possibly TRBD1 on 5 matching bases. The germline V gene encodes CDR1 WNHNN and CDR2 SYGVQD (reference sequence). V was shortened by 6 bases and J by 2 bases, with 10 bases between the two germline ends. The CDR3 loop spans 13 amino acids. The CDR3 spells CASSVTGNYGYTF. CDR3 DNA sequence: TGCGCCAGCAGCGTAACAGGAAACTATGGCTACACCTTC.

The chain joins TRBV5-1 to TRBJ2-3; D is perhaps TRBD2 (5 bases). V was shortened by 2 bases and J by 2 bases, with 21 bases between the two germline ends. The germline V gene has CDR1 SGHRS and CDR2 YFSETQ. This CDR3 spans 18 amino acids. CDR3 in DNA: TGCGCCAGCAGCTTCATAGCGATTGGGCAGTCCCTCACAGATACGCAGTATTTT. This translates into CASSFIAIGQSLTDTQYF. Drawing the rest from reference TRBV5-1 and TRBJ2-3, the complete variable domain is KAGVTQTPRYLIKTRGQQVTLSCSPISGHRSVSWYQQTPGQGLQFLFEYFSETQRNKGNFPGRFSGRQFSNSRSEMNVSTLELGDSALYLCASSFIAIGQSLTDTQYFGPGTRLTVL.

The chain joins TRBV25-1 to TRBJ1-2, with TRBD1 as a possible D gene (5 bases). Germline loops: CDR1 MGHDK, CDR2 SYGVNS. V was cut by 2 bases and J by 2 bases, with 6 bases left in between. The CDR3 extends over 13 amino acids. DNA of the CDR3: TGTGCCAGCAGTGAACAGGGCAACTATGGCTACACCTTC. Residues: CASSEQGNYGYTF.

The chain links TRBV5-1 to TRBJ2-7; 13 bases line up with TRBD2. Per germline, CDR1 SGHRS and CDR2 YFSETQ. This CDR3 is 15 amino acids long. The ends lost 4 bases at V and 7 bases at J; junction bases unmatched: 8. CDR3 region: CASSSGLAGVQEQYF. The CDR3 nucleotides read TGCGCCAGCAGCAGCGGACTAGCGGGAGTCCAGGAGCAGTACTTC.

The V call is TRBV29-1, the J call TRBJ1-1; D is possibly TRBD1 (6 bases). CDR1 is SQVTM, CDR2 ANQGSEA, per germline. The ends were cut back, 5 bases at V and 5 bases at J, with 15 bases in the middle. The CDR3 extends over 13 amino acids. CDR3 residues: CSVHQGRGTEAFF. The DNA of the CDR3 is TGCAGCGTTCATCAGGGTAGGGGGACTGAAGCTTTCTTT.

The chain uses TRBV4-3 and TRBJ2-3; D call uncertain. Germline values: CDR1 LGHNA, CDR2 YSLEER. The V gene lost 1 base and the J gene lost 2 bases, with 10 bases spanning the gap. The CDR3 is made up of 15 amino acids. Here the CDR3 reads CASSQGVLLTDTQYF. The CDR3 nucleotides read TGCGCCAGCAGCCAAGGAGTATTGCTCACAGATACGCAGTATTTT.

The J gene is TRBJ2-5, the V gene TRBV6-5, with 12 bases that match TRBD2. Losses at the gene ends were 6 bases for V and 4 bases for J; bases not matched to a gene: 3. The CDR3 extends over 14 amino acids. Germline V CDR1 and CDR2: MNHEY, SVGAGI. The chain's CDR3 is CASSQLAGGETQYF. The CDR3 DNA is TGTGCCAGCAGCCAACTAGCGGGAGGAGAGACCCAGTACTTC.